These 14 T cell receptor beta chains were sequenced from one sample in a study of OX40 agonist ivuxolimab in advanced cancers. Clones were sequenced by immunoSEQ multiplex PCR, and TCRdb holds only the in-frame ones, with some missing. The sample yields 35,000 to 40,000 clones, about 87% seen once. This specimen was CD4+ or CD8+ T cells sorted from blood, taken in a trial of the OX40 agonist ivuxolimab. The receptors originated from an adult with an advanced solid tumor such as melanoma, head and neck, liver or kidney cancer.

The chain recombines TRBV10-3 with TRBJ2-5; possible D gene TRBD1, 5 bases. The CDR3 loop spans 13 amino acids. V gave up 7 bases and J gave up 5 bases, with 14 bases separating them. Looked up from germline, CDR1 is ENHRY and CDR2 is SYGVKD. CDR3 in amino acids: CAIKGPLGETQYF. The DNA of the CDR3 is TGTGCCATCAAGGGGCCCCTAGGGGAGACCCAGTACTTC.

The gene calls are TRBV5-4 and TRBJ1-4; maybe TRBD1 (6 bases). The CDR3 is made up of 16 amino acids. The V gene's germline CDR1 is SGHNT and CDR2 YYREEE (reference sequence). V lost 1 base to trimming and J lost 5 bases, with 15 bases between them. DNA for the CDR3: TGTGCCAGCAGCTTGTACCAGACAGGAACGAATGAAAAACTGTTTTTT. Protein sequence: CASSLYQTGTNEKLFF.

The chain couples TRBV6-1 to TRBJ1-1; weak D call: TRBD1 (5 bases). V was cut by 2 bases and J by 3 bases, with 19 bases left in between. Germline CDR1 MNHNS, CDR2 SASEGT. This CDR3 contains 17 residues. This CDR3 reads CASSESGGETADTEAFF. The CDR3 bases are TGTGCCAGCAGTGAATCCGGGGGGGAGACAGCGGACACTGAAGCTTTCTTT.

The V and J genes are TRBV19 and TRBJ1-1; D ambiguous. This CDR3 contains 15 residues. Trimming took off 2 bases at V and 1 base at J, with 11 bases between the two ends. The germline CDR1 and CDR2 sequences are LNHDA and SQIVND (reference sequence). The CDR3 loop reads CASSILRASNTEAFF. The CDR3 coding sequence is TGTGCCAGTAGTATACTCCGGGCCTCGAACACTGAAGCTTTCTTT. The entire variable domain, with the rest obtained from reference TRBV19 and TRBJ1-1, is as follows: DGGITQSPKYLFRKEGQNVTLSCEQNLNHDAMYWYRQDPGQGLRLIYYSQIVNDFQKGDIAEGYSVSREKKESFPLTVTSAQKNPTAFYLCASSILRASNTEAFFGQGTRLTVV.

Turning to this clone: Other nucleotide sequences in the sample specify the same CDR3. This chain joins TRBV7-9 and TRBJ2-7; D gene uncertain. Trimming took 1 base from V and 3 from J, leaving 4 bases between them. CDR1 is SEHNR, CDR2 FQNEAQ, per germline (reference sequence). The CDR3 loop spans 12 amino acids. The CDR3 nucleotides read TGTGCCAGCAGCTTAGTTGGCTACGAGCAGTACTTC. It codes for CASSLVGYEQYF. Supplemented by reference TRBV7-9 and TRBJ2-7, the full variable domain reads DTGVSQNPRHKITKRGQNVTFRCDPISEHNRLYWYRQTLGQGPEFLTYFQNEAQLEKSRLLSDRFSAERPKGSFSTLEIQRTEQGDSAMYLCASSLVGYEQYFGPGTRLTVT.

V usage is TRBV2 and J usage is TRBJ2-7; D is uncertain. Trimming removed 7 bases at V and 6 bases at J, with 13 bases between. From germline, CDR1 is SNHLY and CDR2 FYNNEI. There are 12 residues in the CDR3. The CDR3 loop is CASNGFRGEQYF. CDR3 nucleotide sequence: TGTGCCAGCAATGGGTTCAGAGGCGAGCAGTACTTC.

The CDR3 DNA is TGTGCCAGCAGTGAATCCCTCCTCTACGAGCAGTACTTC. As protein: CASSESLLYEQYF. The chain employs TRBV2 and TRBJ2-7; D ambiguous. The CDR3 length is 13 residues. The V and J ends lost 2 bases and 3 bases respectively, with 8 bases between them. Germline lookup yields CDR1 SNHLY and CDR2 FYNNEI.

In its sample, this clone was seen a few times. J is TRBJ2-1 and V is TRBV7-3; D not resolved. This CDR3 has 13 amino acids. Deletions cut 2 bases from V and 5 bases from J, with 7 bases between. CDR1 and CDR2 from the germline V gene are SGHTA and FQGTGA. In DNA, the CDR3 is TGTGCCAGCAGCTTATCCCCAAACAATGAGCAGTTCTTC. Translated: CASSLSPNNEQFF. Drawing the rest from reference TRBV7-3 and TRBJ2-1, the complete variable domain is GAGVSQTPSNKVTEKGKYVELRCDPISGHTALYWYRQSLGQGPEFLIYFQGTGAADDSGLPNDRFFAVRPEGSVSTLKIQRTERGDSAVYLCASSLSPNNEQFFGPGTRLTVL.

The J gene is TRBJ2-5, the V gene TRBV5-1; tentatively, D is TRBD1 (5 bases). The CDR3 totals 15 residues. Trimming pared 0 bases from V and 2 bases from J, leaving 11 bases between. Germline CDR1 is SGHRS and CDR2 is YFSETQ. For the CDR3, the DNA is TGCGCCAGCAGCTTGGGGACAAGACCACAAGAGACCCAGTACTTC. Amino acids: CASSLGTRPQETQYF.

The rearrangement uses TRBV4-1 and TRBJ2-3; 8 bases line up with TRBD2. V lost 4 bases to trimming and J lost 2 bases; unmatched junction nucleotides: 14. The germline V gene encodes CDR1 MGHRA and CDR2 YSYEKL. There are 18 residues in the CDR3. CDR3 residues: CASSPAGAGGSNTDTQYF. The CDR3 DNA follows: TGCGCCAGCAGCCCCGCCGGTGCGGGGGGATCTAACACAGATACGCAGTATTTT.

The V and J genes are TRBV6-1 and TRBJ1-1, with D uncertain. V lost 10 bases to trimming and J lost 1 base, with 4 bases between them. This CDR3 is built from 10 residues. Germline V gene data show CDR1 as MNHNS and CDR2 as SASEGT. This CDR3 reads CATGNTEAFF. CDR3 in DNA: TGTGCCACTGGGAACACTGAAGCTTTCTTT.

The chain joins TRBV5-5 to TRBJ1-3, with 8 bases aligning to TRBD1. CDR1 and CDR2 (germline): SGHKS, YYEKEE (reference sequence). This CDR3 spans 14 amino acids. Germline trimming cut 6 bases from V and 4 bases from J; bases unmatched to any gene: 6. The CDR3 region is CASNQGAEGNTIYF. The DNA for the CDR3 is TGTGCCAGCAATCAGGGGGCAGAAGGAAACACCATATATTTT.

The chain joins TRBV28 to TRBJ2-7; D not resolved. The CDR3 has 12 amino acids. Trimming took 6 bases from V and 2 from J, leaving 8 bases between them. CDR1 and CDR2 (germline): MDHEN, SYDVKM. CDR3 sequence reads: CASSSHTYEQYF. The CDR3 nucleotides are TGTGCCAGCAGCTCACATACCTACGAGCAGTACTTC.

J is TRBJ2-7 and V is TRBV10-1; TRBD1 or TRBD2 may be the D gene (5 bases each). The CDR3 runs 13 residues. Looked up from germline, CDR1 is WNHNN and CDR2 is SYGVQD (reference sequence). Trimming left V 5 bases short and J 7 bases short, with 15 bases between. CDR3 coding DNA: TGCGCCAGCAGTCAGACAGTGTCGGGGGAGCAGTACTTC. As protein: CASSQTVSGEQYF.